This T cell receptor (beta chain) was recovered during a study of T cells in Graves' hyperthyroidism and ophthalmopathy. Researchers took RNA transcripts and amplified the TCR beta CDR3 regions from them. HTBI primers were employed in a first-round RT-PCR of the TCR CDR3. Via MiXCR, TCRdb re-called the multiplex PCR reads, giving one row per CDR3 protein. Here the sample spans roughly 380,000 distinct CDR3 sequences, about 18% being singletons. In its sample, this clonotype was seen many times. Germline-derived CDR1 and CDR2 are SGHVS and FQNEAQ. The CDR3 covers 15 residues. The V end lost 1 base, the J end lost 6 bases, and 13 bases lay between the germline ends.

This TCR derives from a woman under 30 with Graves' hyperthyroidism. The sequenced sample was blood. The V gene is TRBV7-8, the J gene TRBJ1-5; tentative D call: TRBD1 (5 bases). The CDR3 DNA is TGTGCCAGCAGCTTAGTCAGCAGGGATGGTCAGCCCCAGCATTTT. Translated, it gives CASSLVSRDGQPQHF.